This TCR beta chain comes out of a study of cytomegalovirus exposure and HLA in healthy donors. Notes on the study in general: Immune exposure data for these donors was limited to CMV serostatus.

Note on this clone: The antigen is unknown.

Vbeta (60) and Jbeta (13) primers were used in the PCR. Produced via immunoSEQ multiplex PCR; TCRdb's table is partial and in-frame only. The sample yields 100,000 or so clones, less than 80% seen once. CDR3 length: 16 amino acids. With 2 bases clipped from V and 4 bases from J, the junction kept 4 bases outside the gene matches. Germline CDR1 is LNHDA and CDR2 is SQIVND (reference sequence). The chain carries TRBV19 and TRBJ2-2, with 10 bases lining up with TRBD2. This TCR came from a man aged 30 to 39 in good health and CMV-seronegative. What was sequenced was PBMCs. CDR3 residues: CASSIWGLASTGELFF. The CDR3 nucleotides are TGTGCCAGTAGTATATGGGGACTAGCGAGCACCGGGGAGCTGTTTTTT.